The source of this TCR beta chain is a study of T cell responses to AZD1222 COVID-19 vaccine. The table came from immunoSEQ multiplex PCR; TCRdb's copy has only in-frame clones and leaves some out. The sample carries roughly 200,000 clones, around 88% recorded once. To note about this clone: Its specificity is not known.

The CDR3 contains 14 residues. Trimming stripped 6 bases from V and 0 bases from J, with 11 bases between. The germline CDR1 and CDR2 sequences are MNHEY and SVGAGI. Study findings and constraints: Nearly half of spike-specific TCRs reportedly go after variant regions that carry no mutations. Every sample of the repertoires postdated the peak T cell response. Baseline seropositivity occurred in only 5 to 7 AZD1222 recipients.

Sequencing was performed on peripheral blood, taken on day 0 of AZD1222 vaccination. The chain employs TRBV6-5 and TRBJ1-1; D not resolved. This sequence was found in an adult in good health. CDR3 loop: CASRTIFMNTEAFF. For the CDR3, the DNA is TGTGCCAGCAGGACGATCTTTATGAACACTGAAGCTTTCTTT.